A selection of T cell receptor beta chains follows, all from one sample in a study of cytomegalovirus exposure and HLA in healthy donors. Profiled with immunoSEQ multiplex PCR; TCRdb holds only in-frame clones, not every one. The data show 160,000 or so clones, with more than 60% seen just once and approximately 4.5% held by the top ten. The sequenced material came from PBMCs. The receptors shown here come from a man aged 35 to 55 in good health and CMV-seronegative. CDR3s include the opening cysteine and the closing phenylalanine or tryptophan. Each record gives: D gene, clone size, V gene, J gene, CDR3 DNA, CDR3 protein. D genes are given only for firm matches. Part of the rows lack a size; the others show once, few, many or a class for expanded clones.

D: TRBD1; size: NA; V: TRBV27; J: TRBJ2-3; DNA: TGTGCCAGCAGTCCGTATGGGACAGCGAGGGGAGATACGCAGTATTTT; CDR3: CASSPYGTARGDTQYF
D: TRBD1; size: NA; V: TRBV5-6; J: TRBJ2-5; DNA: TGTGCCAGCAGCTGGTCCCGGGACAGGCTAGGCGAGACCCAGTACTTC; CDR3: CASSWSRDRLGETQYF
D: TRBD1; size: NA; V: TRBV4-3; J: TRBJ1-2; DNA: TGCGCCAGCAGCCAAGATACAGGGGGTGGCTACACCTTC; CDR3: CASSQDTGGGYTF
D: NA; size: once; V: TRBV28; J: TRBJ1-2; DNA: TGTGCCAGCAGTCCCCGGGTTTATGGCTACACCTTC; CDR3: CASSPRVYGYTF
D: TRBD1; size: once; V: TRBV7-9; J: TRBJ2-2; DNA: TGTTCCAGCAGCGATAGGGACAGTCGCACCGGGGAGCTGTTTTTT; CDR3: CSSSDRDSRTGELFF
D: TRBD1; size: NA; V: TRBV7-2; J: TRBJ1-2; DNA: TGTGCCAGCAGCCCCGGGACAGGCTACCCCTACTATGGCTACACCTTC; CDR3: CASSPGTGYPYYGYTF
D: TRBD1; size: few; V: TRBV11-3; J: TRBJ1-5; DNA: TGTGCCAGCAGCTTAGCCGACAGGGGGCCGAGCAATCAGCCCCAGCATTTT; CDR3: CASSLADRGPSNQPQHF
D: TRBD1; size: NA; V: TRBV11-2; J: TRBJ1-4; DNA: TGTGCCAGCACCCCAGAGACAGGGGGCCATGAAAAACTGTTTTTT; CDR3: CASTPETGGHEKLFF
D: TRBD1; size: NA; V: TRBV7-9; J: TRBJ1-1; DNA: TGTGCCAGCAGTCCGACAGGGGCGACTGAAGCTTTCTTT; CDR3: CASSPTGATEAFF
D: NA; size: NA; V: TRBV2; J: TRBJ2-6; DNA: TGTGCCAGGAGCTCTGGGGCCAACGTCCTGACTTTC; CDR3: CARSSGANVLTF
D: TRBD1; size: NA; V: TRBV7-6; J: TRBJ1-5; DNA: TGTGCCAGCAGCCACGGGACAGGGGATCAGCCCCAGCATTTT; CDR3: CASSHGTGDQPQHF
D: TRBD1; size: once; V: TRBV30; J: TRBJ1-1; DNA: TGTGCCTGGACCGATACAGGGGGCGGCACTGAAGCTTTCTTT; CDR3: CAWTDTGGGTEAFF
D: NA; size: few; V: TRBV10-3; J: TRBJ1-1; DNA: TGTGCCATTCAATCTCGAGAGCAGAACGCAGGAGCTTTCTTT; CDR3: CAIQSREQNAGAFF
D: NA; size: NA; V: TRBV14; J: TRBJ1-1; DNA: TGTGCCAGCAGCCTTTCCCGGAGGGCTTTCTTT; CDR3: CASSLSRRAFF
D: TRBD1; size: NA; V: TRBV7-8; J: TRBJ1-3; DNA: TGTGCCAGCAGCTCGTCAACCCGGGACAGCTCTGGAAACACCATATATTTT; CDR3: CASSSSTRDSSGNTIYF
D: NA; size: NA; V: TRBV5-6; J: TRBJ1-3; DNA: TGTGCCAGCATAACAGGGCCCTCTGGAAACACCATATATTTT; CDR3: CASITGPSGNTIYF
D: TRBD2; size: NA; V: TRBV11-2; J: TRBJ2-1; DNA: TGTGCCAGCAGCTTAGGACTAGCGGAGCACAATGAGCAGTTCTTC; CDR3: CASSLGLAEHNEQFF
D: NA; size: NA; V: TRBV4-2; J: TRBJ1-1; DNA: TGTGCCAGCAGCCAAGTAGCTTCCGAGAACACTGAAGCTTTCTTT; CDR3: CASSQVASENTEAFF
D: NA; size: NA; V: TRBV4-1; J: TRBJ2-3; DNA: TGCGCCAGCAGCCAAGATGAAATAGCGGGCACAGATACGCAGTATTTT; CDR3: CASSQDEIAGTDTQYF
D: NA; size: NA; V: TRBV6-1; J: TRBJ1-2; DNA: TGTGCCAGCAGTGAATTTGGCAGGCCTAACTATGGCTACACCTTC; CDR3: CASSEFGRPNYGYTF
D: TRBD1; size: NA; V: TRBV7-9; J: TRBJ1-2; DNA: TGTGCCAGCAGCCTAGACAGGGGAGGCGGCTACACCTTC; CDR3: CASSLDRGGGYTF
D: TRBD2; size: NA; V: TRBV4-3; J: TRBJ2-7; DNA: TGCGCCAGCAGCCAAGATCGCGGGGGGTCCTACGAGCAGTACTTC; CDR3: CASSQDRGGSYEQYF
D: NA; size: NA; V: TRBV2; J: TRBJ2-1; DNA: TGTGCCAGCAGAAATGTAGGACATCAAAATGAGCAGTTCTTC; CDR3: CASRNVGHQNEQFF
D: TRBD1; size: NA; V: TRBV19; J: TRBJ1-5; DNA: TGTGCCAGTAGTGTGAACAGGGGAGACAAGAATCAGCCCCAGCATTTT; CDR3: CASSVNRGDKNQPQHF
D: NA; size: NA; V: TRBV7-3; J: TRBJ2-2; DNA: TGTGCCAGCAGCTTGACAGCTAACACCGGGGAGCTGTTTTTT; CDR3: CASSLTANTGELFF
D: NA; size: few; V: TRBV6-5; J: TRBJ1-5; DNA: TGTGCCAGCAGTTATCGGGGTAGCAATCAGCCCCAGCATTTT; CDR3: CASSYRGSNQPQHF
D: NA; size: NA; V: TRBV7-2; J: TRBJ2-2; DNA: TGTGCCAGCAGCTTAACAGAGGGGGCCGGGGAGCTGTTTTTT; CDR3: CASSLTEGAGELFF
D: TRBD1; size: NA; V: TRBV6-6; J: TRBJ1-5; DNA: TGTGCCAGCAGTCGTACAGGGGAGGGCAATCAGCCCCAGCATTTT; CDR3: CASSRTGEGNQPQHF
D: TRBD1; size: NA; V: TRBV5-6; J: TRBJ2-1; DNA: TGTGCCAGCAGCACAAACAGGGGAAGCAATGAGCAGTTCTTC; CDR3: CASSTNRGSNEQFF
D: TRBD2; size: few; V: TRBV4-2; J: TRBJ2-3; DNA: TGTGCCAGCAGCCAAACTTCTAGCGGGGGGGCCTTTTTCACAGATACGCAGTATTTT; CDR3: CASSQTSSGGAFFTDTQYF
D: NA; size: once; V: TRBV12-5; J: TRBJ1-2; DNA: TGTGCTAGTGGTTTGGTTCAGGTTGGAGGCTACACCTTC; CDR3: CASGLVQVGGYTF
D: NA; size: NA; V: TRBV11-2; J: TRBJ1-5; DNA: TGTGCCAGCAGCCAGGGACTCAATCAGCCCCAGCATTTT; CDR3: CASSQGLNQPQHF
D: NA; size: NA; V: TRBV5-1; J: TRBJ2-2; DNA: TGCGCCAGCATTGGCGACAGGTTCACCGGGGAGCTGTTTTTT; CDR3: CASIGDRFTGELFF
D: NA; size: NA; V: TRBV12-5; J: TRBJ2-7; DNA: TGTGCTAGTGGTGTTCAGGGGACCTACGAGCAGTACTTC; CDR3: CASGVQGTYEQYF
D: TRBD1; size: NA; V: TRBV6-6; J: TRBJ1-5; DNA: TGTGCCAGCAGCTCGGGACAGTCTTTCAATCAGCCCCAGCATTTT; CDR3: CASSSGQSFNQPQHF